This TCR beta chain was identified during a study of T cell changes during pregnancy in multiple sclerosis. Sequenced by immunoSEQ multiplex PCR; TCRdb stores in-frame clones only, minus some. The data contain about 67,000 clones, roughly 90% of them singletons. Germline loops: CDR1 MGHRA, CDR2 YSYEKL. After removal of 0 bases from V and 2 bases from J, the junction contained 10 bases not matched to a gene. The CDR3 has 18 amino acids. This TCR was sampled from a female donor with multiple sclerosis, enrolled in a pregnancy study. The chain has TRBV4-1 and TRBJ1-2; 9 bases are a match to TRBD1. Sequences were derived from peripheral blood, sampled in the second trimester of pregnancy. This CDR3 is CASSQDKTGGAENYGYTF. The CDR3 DNA follows: TGCGCCAGCAGCCAAGATAAAACAGGGGGCGCAGAAAACTATGGCTACACCTTC.